This TCR beta chain was recorded in a study of tumor and adjacent non-tumor tissue in lung cancer. Study-wide findings and caveats: TCR diversity was significantly greater in tumor than normal lung tissue. Normal lung showed higher cumulative top 100 clone frequency than tumor.

The template was RNA from unsorted bulk tissue. Comments on this clonotype: The antigen is not known. One end of the junction is discordant with germline, which a read error may explain.

Three rounds of nested PCR, following a modified ARM-PCR protocol, produced the TCRbeta library. TCRdb reprocessed the multiplex PCR reads with MiXCR, giving one entry per CDR3 protein. This sample yields 100,000 to 150,000 distinct CDR3 sequences, of which about 66% are seen a single time; more than 10% belongs to the top ten. The CDR3 spans 15 residues. Germline V lookup: CDR1 SQVTM, CDR2 ANQGSEA. The chain combines TRBV29-1 with TRBJ2-2, with TRBD1 identical over 9 bases. This TCR was recovered from a man aged 30 to 39 with non-small cell lung cancer. Sequencing was done on a sample of lung tumor tissue. The CDR3 sequence: CSVDTGTGLAGKLSF. CDR3 coding DNA: TGCAGCGTTGATACCGGGACAGGGTTGGCCGGGAAGCTGTCTTTT.